What follows describes a single T cell receptor (beta chain). The antigen it binds to is not known. No base quality values were provided; no much bigger clone lies one nucleotide off. CDR1 and CDR2, per the germline V gene, are MDHEN and SYDVKM. Its CDR3 holds 17 amino acids, cysteine through phenylalanine. The entry retains the CDR3 DNA only, 51 bases that are in frame from base 1. Unmatched junction bases come to 16, with V trimmed by 5 bases and J by 7 bases. TCR beta CDR3 regions were sequenced from DNA using the immunoSEQ Assay. In the source study's methods: To compute T cell density, TCR beta template counts were normalized to usable DNA, which was estimated by amplifying housekeeping genes. Richness was estimated using the preseqR package, with extrapolation to 400,000 templates for PBMC samples and to 120,000 templates for tissue samples. Clonality was calculated as one minus Pielou's evenness. Tissue-enriched TCRs were identified by differential abundance testing using productive amino-acid clonotypes, minimum total count 5 and alpha 0.1. The Jaccard Index and the Morisita Overlap Index were used to measure repertoire overlap between compartments. GLIPH grouped TCR beta CDR3s together with public tetramer-defined viral CDR3s, and a viral motif had to include at least three viral sequences and show V-gene enrichment. TCRdb limited this immuneACCESS table to in-frame rearrangements with V and J called. A share of clones is missing; checked studies link under half to unresolved V genes, and the rest is unexplained. Clone size and V and J calls were adopted from that table, with D and trimming inferred from the DNA. The sample data list approximately 140,000 clones, and 89% of these were observed just once. The ten largest clones take up around 1.7% of the sample.

The data derive from a study of T cells in localized non-small cell lung cancer (dated by TCRdb to 2018 to 2021). Study-wide context: The study analyzed T cell repertoires of hundreds of early-stage NSCLC patients, comparing tumors and uninvolved tumor-adjacent lungs. The cohort was made up of around 250 treatment-naive NSCLC patients whose localized lung tumors had been resected. A mean age of around 66 years was recorded for the NSCLC patients, of whom 129 were male and 95 to 110 were female. Beyond this particular receptor, the publication reports: Because the study design was exploratory, TCR variables were selected using unadjusted p-values without false-discovery rate correction. Uninvolved tumor-adjacent lung showed the highest T cell clonality, higher than tumor, which suggests more focused antigenic responses in the uninvolved tumor-adjacent lung. Because multi-region sequencing of the tumors was not done, intratumor heterogeneity could not be ruled out. A median of around 50 of the top 100 tumor clones were detected in paired uninvolved adjacent lung, and about 29 of these tumor clones were also found among the top 100 clones of the paired uninvolved adjacent lung. Longer overall survival was associated with higher blood T cell density, whereas shorter survival was associated with higher adjacent-lung clonality.

At diagnosis, tumor, uninvolved tumor-adjacent lung and peripheral blood were collected and then preserved as a mix of FFPE and fresh-frozen material. For TCR repertoire profiling, blood samples were analyzed as peripheral blood mononuclear cells. This sequence uses TRBV28 and TRBJ2-1; 8 central bases correspond to TRBD2. This sequence originates from a female donor older than 55 with stage I lung adenocarcinoma. The specimen was peripheral blood, collected before any cancer treatment. The CDR3 region has the sequence CASSPLAGLGSRNEQFF. The nucleotide sequence reads as follows: TGTGCCAGCAGTCCATTAGCGGGATTGGGCAGTCGGAATGAGCAGTTCTTC.